The clone carrying this TCR beta chain was seen only a few times. Its antigen remains unknown. There are 15 residues in the CDR3. Trimming removed 4 bases at V and 3 bases at J, with 14 bases between. Germline V gene data show CDR1 as MNHEY and CDR2 as SVGEGT. This record belongs to a study of blood T cells in healthy people across ages. Findings and caveats of the study: Both higher diversity and more naive CD4+ cells marked long-lived donors when set against aged donors. Estimates of diversity drawn from one million T cells were considered underestimates.

Combining a sample-barcoded 5' primer with a J-beta primer mix, a second PCR ran for 7 to 11 cycles. TCRdb re-called the 5' RACE reads with MiXCR, one entry per CDR3 protein. Of over 1,500,000 distinct CDR3 sequences listed, around 48% are singletons. The individuals who served as donors were healthy Caucasians living in Russia, aged about 6 to 90. PBMCs were isolated at a quantity of at least 6 million per sample. This TCR was sampled from a woman in her thirties or forties in good health. The J gene is TRBJ2-3, the V gene TRBV6-2 or TRBV6-3, with D possibly TRBD1 on 5 matching bases. The sequencing sample was made of blood. CDR3 sequence (DNA): TGTGCCAGCAGTTTAAGGGGCCTAAGAACAGATACGCAGTATTTT. It specifies CASSLRGLRTDTQYF.